A selection of T cell receptor beta chains follows, all from one sample in a study of T cells in Graves' hyperthyroidism and ophthalmopathy. TCRdb reprocessed the multiplex PCR reads with MiXCR, giving one entry per CDR3 protein. This sample has about 370,000 distinct CDR3 sequences, with 15% found just once. The sample was blood. All receptors derive from a woman aged 60-70 years with Graves' ophthalmopathy. CDR3s include the opening cysteine and the closing phenylalanine or tryptophan. A D gene is named only where the DNA matches it firmly. For some rows the clone size is stated as once, few or many, or as a class when expanded; others skip it.

TRBJ1-6	-	TRBV2	many	TGTGCCAGCAGGGGAGGGGGTGATTCACCCCTCCACTTT	CASRGGGDSPLHF
TRBJ2-3	TRBD2	TRBV2	-	TGTGCCAGCAGGGTAGGGCGGGAGACCCCAGATACGCAGTATTTT	CASRVGRETPDTQYF
TRBJ2-1	TRBD2	TRBV18	many	TGTGCCAGCTCACCACCGACGGGACTAGCGGACAATGAGCAGTTCTTC	CASSPPTGLADNEQFF
TRBJ1-2	-	TRBV15	-	TGTGCCACCAGCGAGAGGGACGACAGGACCTATGGCTACACCTTC	CATSERDDRTYGYTF
TRBJ2-1	TRBD2	TRBV14	few	TGTGCCAGCAGCCCATTCACTAGCGGTGGTGAGCAGTTCTTC	CASSPFTSGGEQFF
TRBJ2-7	TRBD2	TRBV6-1	-	TGTGCCAGCACGGCGACTAGCCCCTACGAGCAGTACTTC	CASTATSPYEQYF
TRBJ1-1	-	TRBV28	few	TGTGCCAGCAGTTTTCTAGACCTGAACACTGAAGCTTTCTTT	CASSFLDLNTEAFF
TRBJ2-7	-	TRBV28	many	TGTGCCAGCAGTTTATCCACTCCCGAGCAGTACTTC	CASSLSTPEQYF
TRBJ2-3	-	TRBV11-2	many	TGTGCCAGCAGCTTAGAAGCGGTCTGGGCAGATACGCAGTATTTT	CASSLEAVWADTQYF
TRBJ2-7	TRBD2	TRBV12-3/TRBV12-4	-	TGTGCCAGCAGTCCCGGACTAGCGGGAGGAATTCTATCCTACGAGCAGTACTTC	CASSPGLAGGILSYEQYF
TRBJ2-1	TRBD2	TRBV3-1	many	TGTGCCAGCAGCCCTAGCGGGACCTACAATGAGCAGTTCTTC	CASSPSGTYNEQFF
TRBJ2-1	TRBD2	TRBV5-1	many	TGCGCCAGCAGGCGGGGGGAGGGGCCTATCGATGAGCAGTTCTTC	CASRRGEGPIDEQFF
TRBJ2-7	-	TRBV11-2	many	TGTGCCAGCAGCGCGACGACTCTTGGCGAGCAGTACTTC	CASSATTLGEQYF
TRBJ1-1	-	TRBV3-1	many	TGTGCCAGCAGCCGGCACTGGAGGGGAGGAACTGAAGCTTTCTTT	CASSRHWRGGTEAFF
TRBJ2-3	-	TRBV5-6	many	TGTGCCAGCAGCTTGAGTCCCCTCACAGATACGCAGTATTTT	CASSLSPLTDTQYF
TRBJ1-1	-	TRBV19	few	TGTGCCAGTAGAGGGACTGTTGGGGACACTGAAGCTTTCTTT	CASRGTVGDTEAFF
TRBJ1-1	TRBD1	TRBV7-3	many	TGTGCCAGCAGTCGAGACAGGGCAGGTGAAGCTTTCTTT	CASSRDRAGEAFF
TRBJ2-7	TRBD2	TRBV20-1	few	TGTGCAGCTACGGTCGGCCTAGCGGTCTCCTACGAGCAGTACTTC	CAATVGLAVSYEQYF
TRBJ2-1	TRBD2	TRBV5-1	many	TGCGCCAGCAACCTAGCGGGAGACCGCAATGAGCAGTTCTTC	CASNLAGDRNEQFF
TRBJ2-1	TRBD2	TRBV2	many	TGTGCCAGCAGTGTTACTAGCGGGGGCAATGAGCAGTTCTTC	CASSVTSGGNEQFF
TRBJ1-1	-	TRBV5-1	many	TGCGCCAGCAGCTTGGTTACAGAGACTGAAGCTTTCTTT	CASSLVTETEAFF
TRBJ2-6	-	TRBV11-2	many	TGTGCCAGCAGCTTAGGCGGTCGGGCAGCCTGGGCCAACGTCCTGACTTTC	CASSLGGRAAWANVLTF
TRBJ2-7	-	TRBV28	-	TGTGCCAGCAGTTTAATGGGGGGACTCCTCGGCTCCTACGAGCAGTACTTC	CASSLMGGLLGSYEQYF
TRBJ2-7	-	TRBV19	-	TGTGCCAGTGGAGGGGGACCCCCCGGGGAGCAGTACTTC	CASGGGPPGEQYF
TRBJ2-5	-	TRBV2	many	TGTGCCAGCAGGAGCGGCCGCGGGGAGACCCAGTACTTC	CASRSGRGETQYF
TRBJ2-2	-	TRBV20-1	many	TGCAGTGCTACCTACGGAGATACCGGGGAGCTGTTTTTT	CSATYGDTGELFF